One and the same sample provided the 26 T cell receptor beta chains below, sequenced in a study of blood T cell repertoires in COVID-19. Data came from immunoSEQ multiplex PCR; TCRdb stores just in-frame clones and leaves some out. The sample includes approximately 40,000 clones, around 77% seen only once; the top ten take around 40%. The sample comprised peripheral blood. The receptors here all came from an older man with active or convalescent COVID-19.

CDR3 region: CASSAHGETQYF. The CDR3 region has the DNA TGTGCCAGCAGCGCCCACGGGGAGACCCAGTACTTC. V usage is TRBV9 and J usage is TRBJ2-5; D uncertain. Germline CDR1 reads SGDLS; CDR2 reads YYNGEE. Trimming took off 3 bases at V and 5 bases at J, with 8 bases between the two ends. The CDR3 is made up of 12 amino acids. The variable domain in full, with the rest retrieved from reference TRBV9 and TRBJ2-5, is DSGVTQTPKHLITATGQRVTLRCSPRSGDLSVYWYQQSLDQGLQFLIQYYNGEERAKGNILERFSAQQFPDLHSELNLSSLELGDSALYFCASSAHGETQYFGPGTRLLVL.

This clone was seen at least ten times. The V gene is TRBV11-2, the J gene TRBJ2-7; 10 bases agree with TRBD2. The CDR3 is 16 amino acids. The germline V gene has CDR1 SGHAT and CDR2 FQNNGV. The J segment lost 3 bases and the V segment lost 6 bases, leaving 11 bases of the junction unmatched. The CDR3 nucleotides are TGTGCCAGCAGTCTTACCGGGACTAGCGAGGGCTACGAGCAGTACTTC. Protein product: CASSLTGTSEGYEQYF.

This clone showed up just once. The chain has TRBV27 and TRBJ2-3; TRBD2 matches at 7 bases. Germline V gene data show CDR1 as MNHEY and CDR2 as SMNVEV (reference sequence). This CDR3 comprises 14 residues. The V and J ends lost 4 bases and 7 bases, in that order; junction bases with no gene match: 8. DNA for the CDR3: TGTGCCAGCAGTTCCCCAGCGGGGTTTAATACGCAGTATTTT. Translating it yields CASSSPAGFNTQYF.

The chain combines TRBV12-3 or TRBV12-4 with TRBJ1-1; D gene ambiguous. The V gene lost 2 bases and the J gene lost 2 bases, with 6 bases spanning the gap. The CDR3 has 13 amino acids. The CDR3, as DNA: TGTGCCAGCAGTTTACTGACAAACACTGAAGCTTTCTTT. Translated, it gives CASSLLTNTEAFF.

This chain uses TRBV13 with TRBJ2-5, with a possible D match to TRBD2 (6 bases). CDR1 is PRHDT, CDR2 FYEKMQ, per germline (reference sequence). The CDR3 loop spans 17 amino acids. The V gene lost 0 bases and the J gene lost 1 base, with 15 bases spanning the gap. The CDR3 DNA reads TGTGCCAGCAGCTTAGGACAGACATGGAGGGTCCAAGAGACCCAGTACTTC. It specifies CASSLGQTWRVQETQYF.

In this sample, this clone turned up a few times. The chain combines TRBV6-5 with TRBJ2-1; 9 bases are a match to TRBD2. Germline V lookup: CDR1 MNHEY, CDR2 SVGAGI. V gave up 10 bases and J gave up 2 bases; unmatched junction bases: 9. CDR3 length: 15 residues. The CDR3 region is CATGGAGGPYNEQFF. DNA for the CDR3: TGTGCCACGGGGGGAGCGGGAGGCCCCTACAATGAGCAGTTCTTC.

The V and J genes are TRBV18 and TRBJ1-1; a weak D match, TRBD1 (6 bases). Germline V gene data show CDR1 as KGHSH and CDR2 as LQKENI. The CDR3 has 16 residues. V was shortened by 2 bases and J by 5 bases, with 18 bases between the two germline ends. The CDR3 bases are TGTGCCAGCTCACCATGGCCTGCAGGGGAAAAGACTGAAGCTTTCTTT. It yields the protein CASSPWPAGEKTEAFF. Full variable domain (rest looked up from reference TRBV18 and TRBJ1-1): NAGVMQNPRHLVRRRGQEARLRCSPMKGHSHVYWYRQLPEEGLKFMVYLQKENIIDESGMPKERFSAEFPKEGPSILRIQQVVRGDSAAYFCASSPWPAGEKTEAFFGQGTRLTVV.

V usage is TRBV9 and J usage is TRBJ2-2; no firm D call. V was clipped by 0 bases and J by 7 bases, with 7 bases between them. CDR3 size: 13 residues. CDR1 is SGDLS, CDR2 YYNGEE, per germline. The CDR3 DNA follows: TGTGCCAGCAGCGTAGGAAGCAACGGGGAGCTGTTTTTT. The encoded protein is CASSVGSNGELFF.

The count of this clone is one. The chain employs TRBV3-1 (or the pseudogene TRBV3-2) and TRBJ2-1; D possibly corresponds to TRBD1 (6 bases). Trimming took 3 bases from V and 9 from J, leaving 12 bases between them. The CDR3 spans 13 residues. The germline V gene encodes CDR1 LGHDT and CDR2 YNNKEL (reference sequence). This chain's CDR3 is CASSQAGVGEQFF. CDR3 nucleotides: TGTGCCAGCAGCCAGGCAGGGGTGGGTGAGCAGTTCTTC.

The genes are TRBV11-1 and TRBJ1-1, with 10 bases matching TRBD1. CDR3 length: 15 amino acids. The V gene's germline CDR1 is SGHAT and CDR2 FQDESV (reference sequence). V was clipped by 6 bases and J by 0 bases; unmatched bases: 4. For the CDR3, the DNA is TGTGCCAGCAGACCCGGACAGGGGGTGAACACTGAAGCTTTCTTT. This sequence encodes CASRPGQGVNTEAFF.

This clone was found once. The chain uses TRBV28 and TRBJ2-4, with 10 bases fitting TRBD1. V gave up 3 bases and J gave up 0 bases; unmatched junction bases: 14. Per the germline V gene, CDR1 is MDHEN and CDR2 is SYDVKM. The CDR3 is made up of 20 amino acids. CDR3 loop: CASSFESRPGQGIAKNIQYF. In DNA, the CDR3 is TGTGCCAGCAGTTTTGAGAGCCGGCCGGGACAGGGGATAGCCAAAAACATTCAGTACTTC.

This chain links TRBV7-8 with TRBJ2-1; 10 nucleotides align to TRBD2. Germline V CDR1 and CDR2: SGHVS, FQNEAQ. V dropped 0 bases and J dropped 9; count of bases not matched to a gene: 8. This CDR3 spans 16 amino acids. In DNA form, the CDR3 reads TGTGCCAGCAGCTTAGCGGCTAGCGGGAGTATGGGTGAGCAGTTCTTC. As protein: CASSLAASGSMGEQFF.

The V gene is TRBV7-2, the J gene TRBJ1-5; perhaps TRBD1 as D (5 bases). Germline-derived CDR1 and CDR2 are SGHTA and FQGNSA. CDR3 length equals 14 residues. The V gene lost 5 bases and the J gene lost 5 bases, with 13 bases spanning the gap. The CDR3 DNA is TGTGCCAGCAGCCCGGGGGGGGAATATCAGCCCCAGCATTTT. Translated: CASSPGGEYQPQHF.

This chain joins TRBV5-1 and TRBJ2-3; D is perhaps TRBD1 (6 bases). The V end lost 1 base, the J end lost 2 bases, and 11 bases lay between the germline ends. Germline CDR1 reads SGHRS; CDR2 reads YFSETQ. There are 15 residues in the CDR3. Here the CDR3 reads CASSLTGPYTDTQYF. The DNA for the CDR3 is TGCGCCAGCAGCTTGACAGGGCCGTACACAGATACGCAGTATTTT.

This chain uses TRBV28 with TRBJ2-1; TRBD1 matches at 8 bases. The V gene end was trimmed by 1 base and the J gene end by 1 base; junction bases not matched to a gene: 12. The V gene's germline CDR1 is MDHEN and CDR2 SYDVKM. The CDR3 sequence is 19 residues long. CDR3 amino acids: CASSLSGTGRDNSYNEQFF. As DNA, the CDR3 is TGTGCCAGCAGTTTATCCGGGACAGGAAGGGACAATTCCTACAATGAGCAGTTCTTC.

The chain employs TRBV28 and TRBJ1-1; D unresolved. The CDR3 is 13 amino acids. Per the germline V gene, CDR1 is MDHEN and CDR2 is SYDVKM. Trimming shortened V by 6 bases and J by 0 bases, and 8 bases separated the two germline ends. The CDR3 sequence: CASSKTLNTEAFF. In DNA, the CDR3 is TGTGCCAGCAGCAAAACTTTGAACACTGAAGCTTTCTTT. Supplemented by reference TRBV28 and TRBJ1-1, the full variable domain reads DVKVTQSSRYLVKRTGEKVFLECVQDMDHENMFWYRQDPGLGLRLIYFSYDVKMKEKGDIPEGYSVSREKKERFSLILESASTNQTSMYLCASSKTLNTEAFFGQGTRLTVV.

The genes are TRBV5-1 and TRBJ2-3; the D gene is possibly TRBD2 (6 bases). This CDR3 has 15 amino acids. Per the germline V gene, CDR1 is SGHRS and CDR2 is YFSETQ. Trimming removed 0 bases at V and 5 bases at J, with 13 bases between. The CDR3 DNA is TGCGCCAGCAGCTTGGTGGGCGGGATCATAGATACGCAGTATTTT. This gives the protein CASSLVGGIIDTQYF.

The V call is TRBV28, the J call TRBJ2-4; D is perhaps TRBD2 (5 bases). Germline lookup yields CDR1 MDHEN and CDR2 SYDVKM. Trimming left V 5 bases short and J 0 bases short, with 17 bases between. CDR3 length equals 17 residues. CDR3 nucleotide sequence: TGTGCCAGCAGTCCTCGGGGAGCGGTGCTAGCCAAAAACATTCAGTACTTC. As protein: CASSPRGAVLAKNIQYF.

The genes are TRBV28 and TRBJ1-3; unclear D gene. The CDR3 runs 16 residues. V was shortened by 2 bases and J by 1 base, with 12 bases between the two germline ends. Germline-derived CDR1 and CDR2 are MDHEN and SYDVKM. CDR3 coding DNA: TGTGCCAGCAGTTTAGACCTCCCGGGATCTGGAAACACCATATATTTT. Translation gives CASSLDLPGSGNTIYF.

The chain joins TRBV7-2 to TRBJ1-5; 8 positions match TRBD1. The CDR3 totals 14 residues. The germline CDR1 and CDR2 sequences are SGHTA and FQGNSA. Trimming at V came to 0 bases and at J to 6 bases, leaving 1 base not matched to a gene. The CDR3 DNA reads as TGTGCCAGCAGCTTAGCACAGGGGGGTCAGCCCCAGCATTTT. Its translation is CASSLAQGGQPQHF.

This clone was detected only a few times. The chain couples TRBV11-3 to TRBJ2-4, with TRBD1 matching over 7 bases. The CDR3 runs 13 residues. Germline CDR1 and CDR2: SGHNT and YENEEA. V shed 3 bases, J shed 8 bases, and the junction held 4 bases outside the gene matches. CDR3 loop: CASSLGQGDIQYF. Here the CDR3 DNA reads TGTGCCAGCAGCTTGGGCCAGGGGGACATTCAGTACTTC.

As to this clone: At one end, the junction sequence differs from germline, possibly due to a read error. CDR3 protein: CASSLEQGDTGELFF. The DNA for the CDR3 is TGTGCTAGCAGCTTAGAGCAGGGGGACACCGGGGAGCTGTTTTTT. V usage is TRBV7-7 and J usage is TRBJ2-2; 7 positions agree with TRBD1. CDR1 SSHAT and CDR2 FNYEAQ come from the germline V gene (reference sequence). CDR3 length: 15 residues.

This chain joins TRBV28 and TRBJ2-1, with TRBD1 as a possible D gene (6 bases). Germline V lookup: CDR1 MDHEN, CDR2 SYDVKM. The V end lost 5 bases, the J end lost 4 bases, and 12 bases lay between the germline ends. The CDR3 is 14 amino acids. CDR3 nucleotide sequence: TGTGCCAGCAGTCCCCAGGGGTTATACAATGAGCAGTTCTTC. It codes for CASSPQGLYNEQFF. Using reference TRBV28 and TRBJ2-1 for the parts outside the CDR3, the full variable domain is DVKVTQSSRYLVKRTGEKVFLECVQDMDHENMFWYRQDPGLGLRLIYFSYDVKMKEKGDIPEGYSVSREKKERFSLILESASTNQTSMYLCASSPQGLYNEQFFGPGTRLTVL.

V gene TRBV6-6 combines with J gene TRBJ1-2; possibly TRBD1 for D (5 bases). CDR1 is MNHNY and CDR2 is SVGAGI in the germline V gene (reference sequence). This CDR3 is built from 15 residues. Trimming shortened V by 8 bases and J by 1 base, and 17 bases separated the two germline ends. CDR3 residues: CASRYLDTDNYGYTF. CDR3 nucleotides: TGTGCCAGCCGCTATTTGGACACGGATAACTATGGCTACACCTTC.

The CDR3 loop is CASSGRLAEGDTQYF. The CDR3 nucleotides are TGTGCCAGCAGCGGAAGACTAGCGGAAGGGGATACGCAGTATTTT. The V call is TRBV9, the J call TRBJ2-3, with 9 nucleotides matching TRBD2. CDR1 and CDR2 from the germline V gene are SGDLS and YYNGEE. J gave up 6 bases and V 3 bases, and 8 bases lay outside the gene matches. This CDR3 spans 15 amino acids.

This clone was seen more than once but under ten times. V gene TRBV7-3 combines with J gene TRBJ2-4; 10 bases are shared with TRBD1. Germline CDR1 is SGHTA and CDR2 is FQGTGA. The CDR3 length is 16 residues. With V trimmed by 3 bases and J by 7 bases, 9 bases remained unmatched. The CDR3 loop is CASSLGTGVSTNIQYF. The DNA of the CDR3 is TGTGCCAGCAGCTTGGGGACAGGGGTATCGACGAACATTCAGTACTTC.